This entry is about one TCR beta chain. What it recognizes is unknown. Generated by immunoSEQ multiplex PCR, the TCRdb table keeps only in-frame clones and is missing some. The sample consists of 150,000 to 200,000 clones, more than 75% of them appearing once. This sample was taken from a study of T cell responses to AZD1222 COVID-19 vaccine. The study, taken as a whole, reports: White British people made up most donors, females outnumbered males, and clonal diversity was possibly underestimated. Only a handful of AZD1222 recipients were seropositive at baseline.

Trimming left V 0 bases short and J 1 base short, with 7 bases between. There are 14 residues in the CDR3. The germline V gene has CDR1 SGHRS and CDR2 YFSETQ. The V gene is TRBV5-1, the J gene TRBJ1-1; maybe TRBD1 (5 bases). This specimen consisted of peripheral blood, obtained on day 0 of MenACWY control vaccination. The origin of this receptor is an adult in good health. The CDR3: CASSLAGQNTEAFF. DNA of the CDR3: TGCGCCAGCAGCTTGGCAGGGCAGAACACTGAAGCTTTCTTT.